Following are 29 T cell receptor beta chains from one sample sequenced in a study of T cell responses to AZD1222 COVID-19 vaccine (dated by TCRdb to the early 2020s). Library preparation employed the immunoSEQ multiplex PCR assay. Here the immuneACCESS table is served through TCRdb, limited to in-frame sequences with V and J called. Missing clones are a known gap in these copies; in checked studies unresolved V genes cover under half, and the rest lacks a known reason. The sample contains about 81,000 clones, 75% to 90% of them found a single time. Clones ranked in the top ten supply 3.4% of the sample. The time point label, read with the paper, signifies: about 28 days (+/-7) after the second vaccine dose. Sequences were derived from peripheral blood, sampled 28 days after the second AZD1222 dose. These receptors all stem from an adult who received the AZD1222 COVID-19 vaccine.

J is TRBJ2-2 and V is TRBV11-3; D unresolved. Germline CDR1 reads SGHNT; CDR2 reads YENEEA. V was clipped by 0 bases and J by 7 bases, with 6 bases between them. The CDR3 covers 13 residues. For the CDR3, the DNA is TGTGCCAGCAGCTTAGATGCAAACGGGGAGCTGTTTTTT. It yields the protein CASSLDANGELFF. Complete variable domain (other parts from reference TRBV11-3 and TRBJ2-2): EAGVVQSPRYKIIEKKQPVAFWCNPISGHNTLYWYLQNLGQGPELLIRYENEEAVDDSQLPKDRFSAERLKGVDSTLKIQPAELGDSAVYLCASSLDANGELFFGEGSRLTVL.

The rearrangement links TRBV3-1 (or the pseudogene TRBV3-2) to TRBJ1-4; D remains unclear. This CDR3 contains 11 residues. The germline gives CDR1 LGHDT, CDR2 YNNKEL (reference sequence). Trimming pared 3 bases from V and 5 bases from J, leaving 1 base between. The CDR3 nucleotides are TGTGCCAGCAGCCAGAATGAAAAACTGTTTTTT. Translated, it gives CASSQNEKLFF.

The V gene is TRBV2, the J gene TRBJ2-5; 7 bases are a match to TRBD2. This CDR3 has 13 residues. Germline assignment: CDR1 SNHLY and CDR2 FYNNEI. V lost 7 bases, J lost 1 base, and 3 bases stayed unmatched. Here the CDR3 DNA reads TGTGCCAGCATTTGGGGGGGCCAAGAGACCCAGTACTTC. Amino acid sequence: CASIWGGQETQYF.

The chain is built from TRBV14 and TRBJ1-4; D is undetermined. Germline loops: CDR1 SGHDN, CDR2 FVKESK. Trimming left V 4 bases short and J 0 bases short, with 6 bases between. The CDR3 loop spans 14 amino acids. Here the CDR3 reads CASSPATTNEKLFF. The CDR3 bases are TGTGCCAGCAGCCCAGCAACAACTAATGAAAAACTGTTTTTT. Filled out from reference TRBV14 and TRBJ1-4, the complete variable domain reads EAGVTQFPSHSVIEKGQTVTLRCDPISGHDNLYWYRRVMGKEIKFLLHFVKESKQDESGMPNNRFLAERTGGTYSTLKVQPAELEDSGVYFCASSPATTNEKLFFGSGTQLSVL.

V is TRBV3-1 (or the pseudogene TRBV3-2) and J is TRBJ1-1; D gene unclear. The V and J ends lost 3 bases and 7 bases respectively, with 9 bases between them. The germline V gene has CDR1 LGHDT and CDR2 YNNKEL (reference sequence). The CDR3 loop spans 12 amino acids. The CDR3 DNA reads TGTGCCAGCAGCCACGAAAGTGGTGAAGCTTTCTTT. Encoded protein: CASSHESGEAFF.

The V call is TRBV6-1, the J call TRBJ1-2; D call uncertain. V dropped 3 bases and J dropped 0 bases, with 11 bases sitting between them. Per the germline V gene, CDR1 is MNHNS and CDR2 is SASEGT. The CDR3 totals 15 residues. The CDR3 DNA follows: TGTGCCAGCAGTGAGGTGACACCAGCTAACTATGGCTACACCTTC. The encoded protein is CASSEVTPANYGYTF.

This chain uses TRBV6-1 with TRBJ2-3; 9 nucleotides match TRBD2. Germline CDR1 reads MNHNS; CDR2 reads SASEGT. V lost 0 bases, J lost 4 bases, and 5 bases stayed unmatched. CDR3 length equals 16 residues. The CDR3 region is CASSEALAGGADTQYF. As DNA, the CDR3 is TGTGCCAGCAGTGAAGCGCTGGCGGGGGGGGCAGATACGCAGTATTTT.

The rearrangement uses TRBV11-2 and TRBJ1-1, with D possibly TRBD1 on 5 matching bases. The CDR3 runs 14 residues. Germline V lookup: CDR1 SGHAT, CDR2 FQNNGV. V was shortened by 3 bases and J by 1 base, with 9 bases between the two germline ends. CDR3 protein: CASSFQGTNTEAFF. DNA for the CDR3: TGTGCCAGCAGCTTCCAGGGAACGAACACTGAAGCTTTCTTT. The whole variable domain, filled in from reference TRBV11-2 and TRBJ1-1, reads EAGVAQSPRYKIIEKRQSVAFWCNPISGHATLYWYQQILGQGPKLLIQFQNNGVVDDSQLPKDRFSAERLKGVDSTLKIQPAKLEDSAVYLCASSFQGTNTEAFFGQGTRLTVV.

The table lists this clone with a count of one. The V call is TRBV12-5, the J call TRBJ2-1, with D maybe TRBD2 (5 bases). Germline V lookup: CDR1 LGHNT, CDR2 FRNRAP. This CDR3 has 15 amino acids. Between the trimmed V and J ends, which lost 5 bases and 4 bases, there was a span of 15 bases. The CDR3 is CASGRSSTSYNEQFF. The CDR3 DNA reads as TGTGCTAGTGGTCGTTCTAGCACTTCGTACAATGAGCAGTTCTTC.

A remark on this clone: Different DNA sequences within this sample yield the same CDR3. The V gene is TRBV28, the J gene TRBJ2-5, with D hard to call. The CDR3 covers 15 residues. V lost 3 bases and J lost 1, with 12 bases in between. Germline V gives CDR1 MDHEN, CDR2 SYDVKM. The CDR3 spells CASSFGAPPQETQYF. The CDR3 nucleotides are TGTGCCAGCAGTTTTGGAGCGCCACCCCAAGAGACCCAGTACTTC.

The rearrangement joins TRBV18 to TRBJ1-3; D call uncertain. Germline CDR1 reads KGHSH; CDR2 reads LQKENI. The CDR3 has 15 residues. The V gene lost 3 bases and the J gene lost 1 base, with 10 bases spanning the gap. CDR3 sequence (DNA): TGTGCCAGCTCACCGGTGTTGCTATCTGGAAACACCATATATTTT. Protein product: CASSPVLLSGNTIYF.

The V call is TRBV9, the J call TRBJ2-3; D gene ambiguous. Deletions cut 2 bases from V and 2 bases from J, with 3 bases between. CDR1 and CDR2 (germline): SGDLS, YYNGEE. CDR3 length equals 12 residues. CDR3 loop: CASSVTTDTQYF. The CDR3 region has the DNA TGTGCCAGCAGCGTGACCACAGATACGCAGTATTTT.

The chain joins TRBV7-6 to TRBJ2-2; maybe TRBD1 (5 bases). The V and J ends lost 2 bases and 8 bases respectively, with 12 bases between them. From germline, CDR1 is SGHVS and CDR2 FNYEAQ. The CDR3 has 14 residues. CDR3 loop: CASSLRGLVGELFF. In nucleotides, the CDR3 is TGTGCCAGCAGCTTAAGGGGATTGGTGGGGGAGCTGTTTTTT.

The J gene is TRBJ1-5, the V gene TRBV18; 7 nucleotides align to TRBD1. V dropped 2 bases and J dropped 6; count of bases not matched to a gene: 4. The CDR3 covers 14 residues. CDR1 is KGHSH, CDR2 LQKENI, per germline. The CDR3 nucleotides are TGTGCCAGCTCACCAGGGACAGCGTTTCAGCCCCAGCATTTT. This sequence encodes CASSPGTAFQPQHF. Variable domain in full (rest from reference TRBV18 and TRBJ1-5): NAGVMQNPRHLVRRRGQEARLRCSPMKGHSHVYWYRQLPEEGLKFMVYLQKENIIDESGMPKERFSAEFPKEGPSILRIQQVVRGDSAAYFCASSPGTAFQPQHFGDGTRLSIL.

The chain uses TRBV9 and TRBJ1-6; no reliable D call. The CDR3 sequence is 13 residues long. The germline CDR1 and CDR2 sequences are SGDLS and YYNGEE. Trimming stripped 0 bases from V and 10 bases from J, with 8 bases between. CDR3: CASSVDLSSPLHF. In nucleotides, the CDR3 is TGTGCCAGCAGCGTAGATCTCTCCTCACCCCTCCACTTT.

Only a few counts were recorded for this clone. The chain uses TRBV27 and TRBJ1-5; 7 positions match TRBD1. Germline CDR1 reads MNHEY; CDR2 reads SMNVEV (reference sequence). This CDR3 is built from 16 residues. The V gene end was trimmed by 1 base and the J gene end by 4 bases; junction bases not matched to a gene: 7. CDR3 loop: CASSLYGTVGNQPQHF. In DNA, the CDR3 is TGTGCCAGCAGTTTATACGGGACAGTCGGTAATCAGCCCCAGCATTTT.

The CDR3 nucleotides read TGTGCCAGCTCCCCCGGGACCCACGATGAGCAGTTCTTC. Amino acid sequence: CASSPGTHDEQFF. The gene calls are TRBV18 and TRBJ2-1; the D call may be TRBD1 or TRBD2 (5 bases each). Germline V gives CDR1 KGHSH, CDR2 LQKENI. Between the trimmed V and J ends, which lost 6 bases and 8 bases, there was a span of 14 bases. This CDR3 is 13 amino acids long.

V usage is TRBV12-3 or TRBV12-4 and J usage is TRBJ2-7, with D hard to call. This CDR3 contains 13 residues. V dropped 3 bases and J dropped 2 bases, with 8 bases sitting between them. The CDR3 DNA is TGTGCCAGCAGTTTTGGCACGCCCTACGAGCAGTACTTC. Protein product: CASSFGTPYEQYF.

The CDR3 is CASSESNRQETQYF. The DNA of the CDR3 is TGCGCCAGCAGTGAGTCTAACAGGCAAGAGACCCAGTACTTC. The rearrangement joins TRBV10-2 to TRBJ2-5, with D possibly TRBD1 on 5 matching bases. The germline V gene encodes CDR1 WSHSY and CDR2 SAAADI. V lost 0 bases to trimming and J lost 2 bases, with 7 bases between them. This CDR3 contains 14 residues.

The chain uses TRBV29-1 and TRBJ1-4, with D uncertain. Germline V gene data show CDR1 as SQVTM and CDR2 as ANQGSEA. The V end was cut by 5 bases, the J end by 7 bases, with 17 bases between. The CDR3 consists of 14 residues. Here the CDR3 reads CSVSWRGLGEKLFF. CDR3 sequence (DNA): TGCAGCGTTTCCTGGAGAGGGTTGGGTGAAAAACTGTTTTTT. The whole variable domain, filled in from reference TRBV29-1 and TRBJ1-4, reads SAVISQKPSRDICQRGTSLTIQCQVDSQVTMMFWYRQQPGQSLTLIATANQGSEATYESGFVIDKFPISRPNLTFSTLTVSNMSPEDSSIYLCSVSWRGLGEKLFFGSGTQLSVL.

To note about this clone: Other DNA sequences of this sample code for an identical CDR3. The V call is TRBV5-1, the J call TRBJ1-4; 8 nucleotides line up with TRBD1. This CDR3 spans 14 amino acids. CDR1 is SGHRS and CDR2 is YFSETQ in the germline V gene. Losses at the gene ends were 2 bases for V and 7 bases for J; bases not matched to a gene: 4. As DNA, the CDR3 is TGCGCCAGCAGCTTTGGACAGGGCCGTGAAAAACTGTTTTTT. Translated, it gives CASSFGQGREKLFF.

A single count supports this clone. J is TRBJ2-1 and V is TRBV9; TRBD1 aligns across 10 bases. Looked up from germline, CDR1 is SGDLS and CDR2 is YYNGEE. Losses at the gene ends were 4 bases for V and 4 bases for J; bases not matched to a gene: 11. This CDR3 is 17 amino acids long. Written as DNA, the CDR3 is TGTGCCAGCAGCTTCCGGGACAGGGGCCCGTCATACAATGAGCAGTTCTTC. Translation gives CASSFRDRGPSYNEQFF.

CDR3 sequence: CASSPRQGRTYGYTF. The CDR3 DNA reads as TGTGCCAGCAGCCCCCGCCAGGGTAGAACCTATGGCTACACCTTC. The chain is built from TRBV6-5 and TRBJ1-2, with a weak D call TRBD1 (5 bases). The CDR3 covers 15 residues. Trimming took off 6 bases at V and 4 bases at J, with 18 bases between the two ends. Germline CDR1 reads MNHEY; CDR2 reads SVGAGI.

The chain links TRBV30 to TRBJ1-4; D gene unclear. The CDR3 has 14 amino acids. The V gene's germline CDR1 is GTSNPN and CDR2 SVGIG (reference sequence). V was pared by 4 bases and J by 4 bases, with 13 bases between. CDR3 DNA: TGTGCCTGGAAGGTTTCAGCAAATAATGAAAAACTGTTTTTT. It yields the protein CAWKVSANNEKLFF.

The chain employs TRBV7-3 and TRBJ2-3; the D gene is possibly TRBD2 (5 bases). CDR3 length: 14 residues. Germline CDR1 and CDR2: SGHTA and FQGTGA. Trimming removed 1 base from V and 4 bases from J, with 9 bases in between. CDR3 sequence: CASSLRGLADTQYF. The CDR3, as DNA: TGTGCCAGCAGCTTAAGAGGGTTGGCAGATACGCAGTATTTT.

The chain recombines TRBV28 with TRBJ2-7, with unresolved D. V lost 1 base to trimming and J lost 3 bases, with 10 bases between them. The CDR3 runs 14 residues. Germline CDR1 reads MDHEN; CDR2 reads SYDVKM. The DNA of the CDR3 is TGTGCCAGCAGTTTATTAGTCGGCAGCTACGAGCAGTACTTC. It is translated as CASSLLVGSYEQYF.

CDR3 bases: TGTGCCAGCAGCAAAGCGGTGGCAGCGGCCACTGAAGCTTTCTTT. It specifies CASSKAVAAATEAFF. The chain uses TRBV21-1 and TRBJ1-1. TRBV21-1 is a recognized pseudogene. The CDR3 has 15 amino acids.

This clone was found a few times. The chain links TRBV2 to TRBJ1-5, with D unclear. Germline V gene lookup returns CDR1 SNHLY and CDR2 FYNNEI. The CDR3 sequence is 12 residues long. V was shortened by 7 bases and J by 0 bases, with 4 bases between the two germline ends. The CDR3 region is CASTDSNQPQHF. CDR3 nucleotide sequence: TGTGCCAGCACGGATAGCAATCAGCCCCAGCATTTT.

The chain uses TRBV28 and TRBJ2-5; 9 nucleotides match TRBD1. CDR1 and CDR2 (germline): MDHEN, SYDVKM. There are 15 residues in the CDR3. Trimming cost V 7 bases and J 5 bases; bases outside gene matches: 11. The CDR3, as DNA: TGTGCCAGCACCCCGACAGGGGGTAGGAGGGAGACCCAGTACTTC. Translated, it gives CASTPTGGRRETQYF.